Shown below are 10 T cell receptor beta chains from a single sample sequenced in a study of CD8 T cells in Susac syndrome (dated by TCRdb to between 2018 and 2021). Libraries came from the immunoSEQ multiplex PCR assay. RNA was extracted using the RNeasy kit, and about 0.5 to 1 ug of the RNA was reverse transcribed with random hexamers. TCRdb handled the public reads itself, with Q25 trimming in fastp and clone calling in MiXCR, and kept productive beta chains. Each CDR3 protein gets just one entry, which takes the most common genes and DNA from the rows behind it. The sample has 150,000 to 200,000 distinct CDR3 sequences on record, about 95% of them singletons. 0.15% to 0.2% of the sample rests with the top ten. The sequencing sample was made of CD8+ T cells from PBMCs. The receptors shown here come from a human donor with multiple sclerosis.

This clonotype was recorded only once. V is TRBV20-1 and J is TRBJ1-2; D call uncertain. Germline-derived CDR1 and CDR2 are DFQATT and SNEGSKA (reference sequence). Trimming stripped 1 base from V and 6 bases from J, with 9 bases between. This CDR3 spans 12 amino acids. The CDR3 coding sequence is TGCAGTGCTAGAGTTAGAGTGGATGGCTACACCTTC. Protein product: CSARVRVDGYTF.

Written as DNA, the CDR3 is TGTGCCAGCAGTCCCCTTGTAGGGGGCTACGAGCAGTACTTC. Amino acids: CASSPLVGGYEQYF. The chain joins TRBV6-5 to TRBJ2-7, with D tentatively TRBD1 (6 bases). Germline CDR1 is MNHEY and CDR2 is SVGAGI. V gave up 5 bases and J gave up 3 bases, with 14 bases separating them. The CDR3 loop spans 14 amino acids.

The V gene is TRBV6-1, the J gene TRBJ1-1, with D hard to call. The germline V gene has CDR1 MNHNS and CDR2 SASEGT. This CDR3 is built from 16 residues. The germline V and J ends were trimmed by 4 bases and 3 bases, with 18 bases remaining between them. The CDR3 protein is CASSGWVEGGHTEAFF. The CDR3 nucleotides are TGTGCCAGCAGTGGATGGGTAGAGGGAGGGCACACTGAAGCTTTCTTT.

This clonotype was observed once. V usage is TRBV6-1 and J usage is TRBJ2-2; D possibly corresponds to TRBD2 (6 bases). Germline V CDR1 and CDR2: MNHNS, SASEGT. Trimming cost V 1 base and J 4 bases, with 16 bases left between them. This CDR3 spans 17 amino acids. CDR3 coding DNA: TGTGCCAGCAGTGAAGGAGCGCCCCCGGGAGTCACCGGGGAGCTGTTTTTT. This gives the protein CASSEGAPPGVTGELFF.

The chain carries TRBV14 and TRBJ1-1; D gene ambiguous. This CDR3 is 13 amino acids long. The ends were cut back, 4 bases at V and 0 bases at J, with 6 bases in the middle. CDR1 and CDR2 (germline): SGHDN, FVKESK. CDR3 loop: CASSRWVNTEAFF. In DNA form, the CDR3 reads TGTGCCAGCAGCCGGTGGGTGAACACTGAAGCTTTCTTT.

The chain links TRBV30 to TRBJ1-2; D is unclear. Germline CDR1 reads GTSNPN; CDR2 reads SVGIG (reference sequence). Trimming stripped 5 bases from V and 8 bases from J, with 12 bases between. The CDR3 is 11 residues long. The CDR3 DNA is TGTGCCTGGGGGAGGGCGCCGGGCTACACCTTC. Protein product: CAWGRAPGYTF.

The V and J genes are TRBV7-9 and TRBJ2-2; the D gene is possibly TRBD2 (5 bases). V lost 2 bases, J lost 0 bases, and 13 bases lay in between. The germline CDR1 and CDR2 sequences are SEHNR and FQNEAQ (reference sequence). The CDR3 is 17 amino acids. The CDR3 nucleotides are TGTGCCAGCAGCTTAACCGGGAATTACGCGAACACCGGGGAGCTGTTTTTT. This sequence encodes CASSLTGNYANTGELFF.

In its sample, this clonotype was seen once. This chain links TRBV29-1 with TRBJ2-3, with no clear D. In germline, CDR1 is SQVTM, CDR2 ANQGSEA. V dropped 4 bases and J dropped 2 bases, with 10 bases sitting between them. CDR3 length: 13 amino acids. The CDR3 nucleotides read TGCAGCGTTGCTAAGTCAATCACAGATACGCAGTATTTT. Its translation is CSVAKSITDTQYF.

The chain has TRBV7-8 and TRBJ1-1; TRBD1 might be the D (5 bases). The CDR3 contains 14 residues. CDR1 and CDR2 from the germline V gene are SGHVS and FQNEAQ. Trimming took off 1 base at V and 1 base at J, with 7 bases between the two ends. DNA of the CDR3: TGTGCCAGCAGCTTAGGGGGCTCGAACACTGAAGCTTTCTTT. It encodes CASSLGGSNTEAFF. The full variable domain, rest sourced from reference TRBV7-8 and TRBJ1-1, is GAGVSQSPRYKVAKRGQDVALRCDPISGHVSLFWYQQALGQGPEFLTYFQNEAQLDKSGLPSDRFFAERPEGSVSTLKIQRTQQEDSAVYLCASSLGGSNTEAFFGQGTRLTVV.

The rearrangement joins TRBV20-1 to TRBJ2-7, with TRBD2 matching over 10 bases. V dropped 1 base and J dropped 3; count of bases not matched to a gene: 6. CDR3 size: 15 residues. Germline V gives CDR1 DFQATT, CDR2 SNEGSKA (reference sequence). The CDR3 DNA reads TGCAGTGCTAGAGGCACTAGCGGGACTCTCTACGAGCAGTACTTC. Translating gives CSARGTSGTLYEQYF.